Below, 15 T cell receptor beta chains from the same sample are listed, as sequenced in a study of T-cell reconstitution after alpha-beta-depleted transplantation in children. Unique molecular identifiers featured in how the TCRbeta library was prepared. TCRdb processed the PCR reads anew with MiXCR; each CDR3 protein has one entry. The sample lists approximately 220,000 distinct CDR3 sequences, roughly a sixth occurring once. The material sequenced was PBMCs, mostly from graft donor cells, taken 360 days after TCRalphabeta/CD19-depleted stem cell transplant. The source is a male patient aged 2 to 10 who had a stem cell transplant for acute lymphoblastic leukemia, so the T cells may come from the graft donor.

The chain has TRBV27 and TRBJ1-2; D gene ambiguous. With 4 bases removed from V and 0 bases from J, the gap between germline ends came to 6 bases. This CDR3 region has 13 residues. Germline V gene data show CDR1 as MNHEY and CDR2 as SMNVEV (reference sequence). Here the CDR3 DNA reads TGTGCCAGCAGTTACAGAGCTAACTATGGCTACACCTTC. Translated, it gives CASSYRANYGYTF.

The chain employs TRBV12-3 or TRBV12-4 and TRBJ2-3; 8 positions agree with TRBD1. Unmatched junction bases numbered 1, after V lost 2 bases and J lost 0 bases. This CDR3 is built from 15 residues. CDR3: CASSLRQGSTDTQYF. DNA of the CDR3: TGTGCCAGCAGTTTACGACAGGGGAGCACAGATACGCAGTATTTT.

This chain joins TRBV18 and TRBJ2-5, with D possibly TRBD2 on 5 matching bases. Germline V gene lookup returns CDR1 KGHSH and CDR2 LQKENI. V was shortened by 0 bases and J by 5 bases, with 16 bases between the two germline ends. The CDR3 loop spans 16 amino acids. The CDR3 DNA sequence: TGTGCCAGCTCACCACCACTGCTAGAGGGTGATGAGACCCAGTACTTC. It yields the protein CASSPPLLEGDETQYF.

V usage is TRBV10-3 and J usage is TRBJ2-1, with 9 nucleotides matching TRBD1. With 0 bases clipped from V and 5 bases from J, the junction kept 5 bases outside the gene matches. This CDR3 has 16 amino acids. CDR1 and CDR2 from the germline V gene are ENHRY and SYGVKD. The DNA of the CDR3 is TGTGCCATCAGTGAGTCGAGAGGACAGGGGAACAATGAGCAGTTCTTC. This encodes CAISESRGQGNNEQFF.

The V call is TRBV4-1, the J call TRBJ1-4; maybe TRBD1 (6 bases). Trimming stripped 8 bases from V and 4 bases from J, with 23 bases between. CDR1 and CDR2 from the germline V gene are MGHRA and YSYEKL. The CDR3 is made up of 17 amino acids. CDR3 sequence (DNA): TGCGCCAGCGCCACCGCAGGACAGAGCGCATATAATGAAAAACTGTTTTTT. Amino acid sequence: CASATAGQSAYNEKLFF.

This clonotype was seen many times. The chain employs TRBV5-1 and TRBJ2-6; no definite D call. This CDR3 is 13 amino acids long. Per germline, CDR1 SGHRS and CDR2 YFSETQ. Between the trimmed V and J ends, which lost 0 bases and 3 bases, there was a span of 1 base. The CDR3 protein is CASSLVGANVLTF. The CDR3, as DNA: TGCGCCAGCAGCTTGGTTGGGGCCAACGTCCTGACTTTC. Using reference TRBV5-1 and TRBJ2-6 for the parts outside the CDR3, the full variable domain is KAGVTQTPRYLIKTRGQQVTLSCSPISGHRSVSWYQQTPGQGLQFLFEYFSETQRNKGNFPGRFSGRQFSNSRSEMNVSTLELGDSALYLCASSLVGANVLTFGAGSRLTVL.

There are many counts of this clonotype. The rearrangement links TRBV12-3 or TRBV12-4 to TRBJ2-2, with 9 nucleotides matching TRBD2. V lost 6 bases, J lost 4 bases, and 6 bases stayed unmatched. This CDR3 is 15 amino acids long. CDR3 sequence (DNA): TGTGCCAGCAGCCAGCGGGGGGCTGGCACCGGGGAGCTGTTTTTT. Protein product: CASSQRGAGTGELFF.

This clonotype has more than one count but fewer than ten. V usage is TRBV11-2 and J usage is TRBJ1-4; D is perhaps TRBD1 (5 bases). Trimming pared 1 base from V and 6 bases from J, leaving 15 bases between. Germline lookup yields CDR1 SGHAT and CDR2 FQNNGV. This CDR3 comprises 16 residues. The CDR3 sequence: CASSLGLKGEDEKLFF. In DNA, the CDR3 is TGTGCCAGCAGCTTAGGTTTGAAAGGGGAGGATGAAAAACTGTTTTTT.

At least ten counts were recorded for this clonotype. This chain joins TRBV5-1 and TRBJ2-3, with 7 bases identical to TRBD1. Losses at the gene ends were 0 bases for V and 9 bases for J; bases not matched to a gene: 7. This CDR3 is 14 amino acids long. CDR1 SGHRS and CDR2 YFSETQ come from the germline V gene. The CDR3 is CASSLEGQDSTQYF. The DNA for the CDR3 is TGCGCCAGCAGCTTGGAAGGACAGGATTCGACGCAGTATTTT.

This clonotype has a count of ten or more. The chain is built from TRBV5-5 and TRBJ1-6; 7 nucleotides line up with TRBD1. The V gene end was trimmed by 2 bases and the J gene end by 0 bases; junction bases not matched to a gene: 5. CDR1 and CDR2 from the germline V gene are SGHKS and YYEKEE (reference sequence). This CDR3 spans 17 amino acids. CDR3 nucleotide sequence: TGTGCCAGCAGCTTTGGGACAGTCAACTCCTATAATTCACCCCTCCACTTT. This sequence encodes CASSFGTVNSYNSPLHF. Full variable domain (rest looked up from reference TRBV5-5 and TRBJ1-6): DAGVTQSPTHLIKTRGQQVTLRCSPISGHKSVSWYQQVLGQGPQFIFQYYEKEERGRGNFPDRFSARQFPNYSSELNVNALLLGDSALYLCASSFGTVNSYNSPLHFGNGTRLTVT.

Note on this clonotype: A junction boundary mismatches the germline segment, possibly from a read error. In DNA, the CDR3 is TGTGCCAGCAGCCCCACCCAATCTAGCGGGGCACGTCTCTTC. Translating gives CASSPTQSSGARLF. The chain uses TRBV12-3 or TRBV12-4 and TRBJ2-7, with TRBD2 matching 9 bases. The CDR3 runs to 14 residues.

This clonotype was counted at least ten times. The V call is TRBV29-1, the J call TRBJ1-4; D possibly corresponds to TRBD1 (5 bases). V lost 6 bases and J 6 bases, leaving 11 bases between the germline ends. CDR1 and CDR2 from the germline V gene are SQVTM and ANQGSEA. This CDR3 contains 12 residues. CDR3 in DNA: TGCAGCGTCAGGGTCGAGGATGAAAAACTGTTTTTT. Translated, it gives CSVRVEDEKLFF. The full variable domain, rest sourced from reference TRBV29-1 and TRBJ1-4, is SAVISQKPSRDICQRGTSLTIQCQVDSQVTMMFWYRQQPGQSLTLIATANQGSEATYESGFVIDKFPISRPNLTFSTLTVSNMSPEDSSIYLCSVRVEDEKLFFGSGTQLSVL.

The genes are TRBV12-3 or TRBV12-4 and TRBJ2-3, with D perhaps matching TRBD2 (5 bases). The CDR3 is made up of 15 amino acids. Trimming took 8 bases from V and 1 from J, leaving 16 bases between them. The CDR3 here is CASLGTSRGTDTQYF. The DNA of the CDR3 is TGTGCCAGCCTCGGAACGTCGCGGGGCACAGATACGCAGTATTTT.

This chain uses TRBV6-5 with TRBJ1-1; D not resolved. CDR1 is MNHEY and CDR2 is SVGAGI in the germline V gene. The CDR3 is 16 amino acids. Trimming left V 4 bases short and J 0 bases short, with 15 bases between. DNA of the CDR3: TGTGCCAGCAGTTTCGGTTCCACAAGCATGAACACTGAAGCTTTCTTT. This sequence encodes CASSFGSTSMNTEAFF.

This clonotype was observed a handful of times. This chain joins TRBV4-2 and TRBJ2-1; D is possibly TRBD1 or TRBD2 (6 bases each). The CDR3 runs to 15 residues. CDR1 and CDR2 from the germline V gene are LGHNA and YNFKEQ. V shed 3 bases and J shed 6 bases, with 15 bases lying between them. The CDR3 DNA is TGTGCCAGCAGCCAGTCCGGGGGCAAGGCCAATGAGCAGTTCTTC. Encoded protein: CASSQSGGKANEQFF.